Included here is one T cell receptor (beta chain) sequence, with context. Some clones are missing from TCRdb's copy, which holds only in-frame ones; the method was immunoSEQ multiplex PCR. The table includes about 84,000 clones, about 85% detected once. The data derive from a study of OX40 agonist ivuxolimab in advanced cancers. CDR1 is MDHEN and CDR2 is SYDVKM in the germline V gene. This CDR3 is 14 amino acids long. Trimming removed 2 bases from V and 10 bases from J, with 12 bases in between. This specimen consisted of CD4+ or CD8+ T cells sorted from blood, obtained in a trial of the OX40 agonist ivuxolimab. The rearrangement links TRBV28 to TRBJ1-6; D perhaps matches TRBD1 (6 bases). This TCR was recovered from an adult with an advanced solid tumor such as melanoma, head and neck, liver or kidney cancer. The CDR3 sequence: CASSLTGGASPLHF. The CDR3 nucleotides are TGTGCCAGCAGTTTAACGGGGGGCGCCTCACCCCTCCACTTT.